Listed here are 21 T cell receptor beta chains from one sample, sequenced in a study of shared clonotypes between healthy human individuals. Clones were read by immunoSEQ multiplex PCR, and TCRdb kept only the in-frame ones, dropping some. The sample has over a million clones, 65% to 80% seen once. Sequencing was done on a sample of memory CD4+ T cells sorted from blood. Stated subset: CD45RA-negative fraction. These receptors all stem from a young man in good health.

This clone has only one observation. CDR3 amino acids: CASSLMGGTEAFF. The CDR3 region has the DNA TGTGCCAGCAGCTTAATGGGGGGAACTGAAGCTTTCTTT. The chain links TRBV11-3 to TRBJ1-1, with D possibly matching TRBD1 (5 bases). This CDR3 contains 13 residues. V lost 2 bases, J lost 5 bases, and 9 bases lay in between. The germline gives CDR1 SGHNT, CDR2 YENEEA.

The chain carries TRBV19 and TRBJ2-1; D is perhaps TRBD1 (5 bases). CDR1 and CDR2 from the germline V gene are LNHDA and SQIVND (reference sequence). The CDR3 length is 14 residues. V lost 5 bases and J lost 6, with 14 bases in between. CDR3 sequence: CASSPNRLRNEQFF. Here the CDR3 DNA reads TGTGCCAGTAGTCCCAACAGGCTACGCAATGAGCAGTTCTTC. The full variable domain, rest sourced from reference TRBV19 and TRBJ2-1, is DGGITQSPKYLFRKEGQNVTLSCEQNLNHDAMYWYRQDPGQGLRLIYYSQIVNDFQKGDIAEGYSVSREKKESFPLTVTSAQKNPTAFYLCASSPNRLRNEQFFGPGTRLTVL.

The rearrangement links TRBV29-1 to TRBJ2-2; D remains unclear. CDR3 length equals 13 residues. Germline CDR1 is SQVTM and CDR2 is ANQGSEA. Trimming took off 7 bases at V and 2 bases at J, with 11 bases between the two ends. The CDR3 DNA reads as TGCAGCGCCAGAGTGGGAAACACCGGGGAGCTGTTTTTT. Translation gives CSARVGNTGELFF.

About this clone: In the same sample, other DNA sequences code for this CDR3. V and J are TRBV7-2 and TRBJ2-1; 8 positions agree with TRBD2. The CDR3 runs to 15 residues. Per the germline V gene, CDR1 is SGHTA and CDR2 is FQGNSA. V dropped 5 bases and J dropped 2; count of bases not matched to a gene: 5. Written as DNA, the CDR3 is TGTGCCAGCAGCCTTAGCGGGACTGCCTACAATGAGCAGTTCTTC. Protein: CASSLSGTAYNEQFF. Together with reference TRBV7-2 and TRBJ2-1, the CDR3 gives the full variable domain: GAGVSQSPSNKVTEKGKDVELRCDPISGHTALYWYRQSLGQGLEFLIYFQGNSAPDKSGLPSDRFSAERTGGSVSTLTIQRTQQEDSAVYLCASSLSGTAYNEQFFGPGTRLTVL.

CDR3 DNA: TGCGCCAGCAGCCCATCACTTGCAGCGGGAACGGCAGATACGCAGTATTTT. Amino acid sequence: CASSPSLAAGTADTQYF. This chain uses TRBV4-3 with TRBJ2-3, with 7 bases fitting TRBD2. Trimming removed 4 bases from V and 4 bases from J; junction bases left unmatched: 14. The CDR3 is made up of 17 amino acids. The germline gives CDR1 LGHNA, CDR2 YSLEER.

This clone was counted a single time. The genes are TRBV7-2 and TRBJ1-3, with no clear D. The CDR3 sequence is 16 residues long. Germline V gene data show CDR1 as SGHTA and CDR2 as FQGNSA. Trimming took 2 bases from V and 4 from J, leaving 15 bases between them. The CDR3 protein is CASSLSPATSGNTIYF. For the CDR3, the DNA is TGTGCCAGCAGCTTATCTCCCGCGACAAGCGGAAACACCATATATTTT.

The chain employs TRBV4-1 and TRBJ2-4; 10 bases align to TRBD1. The CDR3 is made up of 17 amino acids. Losses at the gene ends were 2 bases for V and 0 bases for J; bases not matched to a gene: 4. The germline V gene has CDR1 MGHRA and CDR2 YSYEKL. In nucleotides, the CDR3 is TGCGCCAGCAGCCAACCTGGGACAGGGGCAGCCAAAAACATTCAGTACTTC. This codes for CASSQPGTGAAKNIQYF.

The chain carries TRBV5-8 and TRBJ2-2; no clear D. CDR1 is SGHTS, CDR2 YDEGEE, per germline. V was clipped by 2 bases and J by 3 bases, with 11 bases between them. The length of the CDR3 is 15 residues. The chain's CDR3 is CASSFWVKDTGELFF. The CDR3 DNA reads TGTGCCAGCAGCTTTTGGGTGAAGGACACCGGGGAGCTGTTTTTT.

The V call is TRBV7-9, the J call TRBJ1-2; D gene ambiguous. There are 10 residues in the CDR3. V was cut by 8 bases and J by 6 bases, with 7 bases left in between. Germline CDR1 is SEHNR and CDR2 is FQNEAQ (reference sequence). The CDR3 bases are TGTGCCAGCTATGGGGATGGCTACACCTTC. Protein: CASYGDGYTF.

Notes on this clone: The sample carries other DNA sequences with the same CDR3. The rearrangement links TRBV5-1 to TRBJ2-7, with D unresolved. CDR3 length: 13 amino acids. V was trimmed by 2 bases and J by 1 base, leaving 7 bases between them. CDR1 SGHRS and CDR2 YFSETQ come from the germline V gene. CDR3 protein: CASSLRPSYEQYF. DNA for the CDR3: TGCGCCAGCAGCTTACGCCCATCCTACGAGCAGTACTTC.

This clone was counted a single time. The chain recombines TRBV6-6 with TRBJ1-2, with D maybe TRBD1 (6 bases). Trimming cost V 8 bases and J 7 bases, with 14 bases left between them. Germline V gene sequence: CDR1 MNHNY, CDR2 SVGAGI (reference sequence). This CDR3 contains 12 residues. CDR3 protein: CASGAGAGGYTF. The CDR3 bases are TGTGCCAGCGGCGCAGGGGCTGGTGGCTACACCTTC.

The gene calls are TRBV19 and TRBJ2-1; 10 bases agree with TRBD2. V shed 3 bases and J 0 bases; nucleotides not matched to a gene: 5. CDR3 length: 17 amino acids. Germline V gene data show CDR1 as LNHDA and CDR2 as SQIVND (reference sequence). Written as DNA, the CDR3 is TGTGCCAGTAGTATTGGTAGCGGGAGGTTCTCCTACAATGAGCAGTTCTTC. Translated: CASSIGSGRFSYNEQFF.

The table lists this clone with a few counts. The chain joins TRBV18 to TRBJ1-2, with unresolved D. V lost 3 bases and J lost 0, with 14 bases in between. The CDR3 runs 16 residues. The germline CDR1 and CDR2 sequences are KGHSH and LQKENI. CDR3 DNA: TGTGCCAGCTCACCTGATGTGGGAACAGCTAACTATGGCTACACCTTC. This encodes CASSPDVGTANYGYTF.

The CDR3 here is CASSLGDRAGTEAFF. In nucleotides, the CDR3 is TGCGCCAGCAGCTTGGGAGACAGGGCGGGCACTGAAGCTTTCTTT. The rearrangement links TRBV5-1 to TRBJ1-1, with TRBD1 matching 7 bases. This CDR3 region has 15 residues. V was clipped by 0 bases and J by 4 bases; unmatched bases: 6. The germline V gene encodes CDR1 SGHRS and CDR2 YFSETQ.

This chain uses TRBV6-5 with TRBJ2-7; tentative D call: TRBD2 (6 bases). Per germline, CDR1 MNHEY and CDR2 SVGAGI. The CDR3 is 13 residues long. Trimming left V 5 bases short and J 3 bases short, with 11 bases between. CDR3: CASSTEEGYEQYF. The CDR3 coding sequence is TGTGCCAGCAGTACGGAGGAGGGCTACGAGCAGTACTTC.

The chain uses TRBV30 and TRBJ2-5; D is perhaps TRBD1 (6 bases). The CDR3 has 14 residues. Trimming took 0 bases from V and 5 from J, leaving 13 bases between them. Germline lookup yields CDR1 GTSNPN and CDR2 SVGIG (reference sequence). CDR3 residues: CAWSVQGKGETQYF. Written as DNA, the CDR3 is TGTGCCTGGAGTGTACAGGGAAAGGGGGAGACCCAGTACTTC. Variable domain in full (rest from reference TRBV30 and TRBJ2-5): SQTIHQWPATLVQPVGSPLSLECTVEGTSNPNLYWYRQAAGRGLQLLFYSVGIGQISSEVPQNLSASRPQDRQFILSSKKLLLSDSGFYLCAWSVQGKGETQYFGPGTRLLVL.

This chain uses TRBV5-1 with TRBJ1-6; D unclear. With 1 base removed from V and 8 bases from J, the gap between germline ends came to 16 bases. The CDR3 is made up of 16 amino acids. Germline loops: CDR1 SGHRS, CDR2 YFSETQ. The CDR3 here is CASSLPGSLSDSPLHF. The CDR3 DNA follows: TGCGCCAGCAGCTTGCCAGGAAGTCTATCGGATTCACCCCTCCACTTT.

This chain links TRBV30 with TRBJ1-2, with D hard to call. This CDR3 comprises 13 residues. Per germline, CDR1 GTSNPN and CDR2 SVGIG (reference sequence). The ends were cut back, 1 base at V and 0 bases at J, with 6 bases in the middle. The CDR3 loop is CAWSGKPNYGYTF. The CDR3 nucleotides read TGTGCCTGGAGTGGCAAACCTAACTATGGCTACACCTTC. The full variable domain, its missing parts supplied by reference TRBV30 and TRBJ1-2, is SQTIHQWPATLVQPVGSPLSLECTVEGTSNPNLYWYRQAAGRGLQLLFYSVGIGQISSEVPQNLSASRPQDRQFILSSKKLLLSDSGFYLCAWSGKPNYGYTFGSGTRLTVV.

The chain links TRBV6-1 to TRBJ1-2; unclear D gene. This CDR3 region has 11 residues. CDR1 is MNHNS and CDR2 is SASEGT in the germline V gene. Trimming took off 6 bases at V and 8 bases at J, with 10 bases between the two ends. CDR3 bases: TGTGCCAGCAGCCTTAACCGCGGCTACACCTTC. It codes for CASSLNRGYTF.

This clone appeared a single time. The chain uses TRBV6-1 and TRBJ1-3; D remains unclear. Trimming took off 6 bases at V and 0 bases at J, with 9 bases between the two ends. This CDR3 spans 14 amino acids. From germline, CDR1 is MNHNS and CDR2 SASEGT. The CDR3 loop reads CASSTPNSGNTIYF. The CDR3 DNA reads TGTGCCAGCAGCACTCCCAACTCTGGAAACACCATATATTTT.

With regard to this clone: A read error is possible here, since a much larger clone lies one base away. The V call is TRBV5-5, the J call TRBJ2-2; no clear D gene. The V gene lost 1 base and the J gene lost 4 bases, with 5 bases spanning the gap. This CDR3 region has 13 residues. The V gene's germline CDR1 is SGHKS and CDR2 YYEKEE (reference sequence). The CDR3 DNA follows: TGTGCCAGCAGCTTGAGGGTCACCGGGGAGCTGTTTTTT. This encodes CASSLRVTGELFF.